This T cell receptor beta chain was identified in a study of CD8+ T cells in alopecia areata. This CDR3 has 16 amino acids. The germline V gene encodes CDR1 LGHNA and CDR2 YNFKEQ. After removal of 3 bases from V and 0 bases from J, the junction contained 6 bases not matched to a gene. RNA, once extracted, was reverse transcribed into cDNA for use as the sequencing template. Assay used: immunoSEQ multiplex PCR; TCRdb lists only in-frame clones, some missing. The profile shows around 110,000 clones, less than 90% of them singletons. Stated treatment: oral pan-JAK inhibitor, 5-10 mg twice daily. The sample consisted of CD8+ T cells sorted from blood, taken at week 24, from a patient treated with tofacitinib. The clonotype originates from a human donor with alopecia areata. The rearrangement joins TRBV4-2 to TRBJ2-7; 9 bases are a match to TRBD1. The CDR3 region is CASSQEDRGHSYEQYF. CDR3 sequence (DNA): TGTGCCAGCAGCCAGGAGGACAGGGGTCACTCCTACGAGCAGTACTTC.